This T cell receptor beta chain is drawn from a study of T-cell reconstitution after alpha-beta-depleted transplantation in children. Only a few counts were recorded for this clonotype. Preparation of the TCRbeta library was carried out with unique molecular identifiers. One entry per CDR3 protein, called by TCRdb with MiXCR from the PCR reads. The data contain approximately 420,000 distinct CDR3 sequences, approximately 10% of them singletons. Germline CDR1 is SQVTM and CDR2 is ANQGSEA. V lost 6 bases, J lost 1 base, and 17 bases lay in between. This CDR3 is built from 15 residues. This TCR was sampled from a human donor who donated a stem cell graft to a child with acute myeloid leukemia. The V gene is TRBV29-1, the J gene TRBJ2-3, with a tentative D call TRBD1 (5 bases). This specimen consisted of PBMCs from the stem cell graft donor, obtained from the stem cell graft. For the CDR3, the DNA is TGCAGCGTAGCCCCTCCGATGACAGGCACAGATACGCAGTATTTT. Protein sequence: CSVAPPMTGTDTQYF.